The rows below give T cell receptor beta chains drawn from one sample of a study of T cell responses to AZD1222 COVID-19 vaccine. Assay: immunoSEQ multiplex PCR; the TCRdb copy retains only in-frame clones and omits some. The sample includes 90,000 to 120,000 clones, approximately 90% seen only once; the top ten take approximately 4.3%. Sequenced here: peripheral blood, sampled on day 0 of AZD1222 vaccination. Source of these receptors: an adult in good health. CDR3s leave out the opening cysteine and the closing phenylalanine or tryptophan. Size is omitted from some rows. Given values are once, few, many or a class for expanded clones.

cdr3_length v_call clone_size cdr3_aa
12 TRBV11-3 NA ASSLGRGGDEQY
12 TRBV7-2 NA ASSLRGDNQPQH
13 TRBV30 NA AWSGGGQGRGGYT
15 TRBV24-1 once ATSDPGLAGVTGELF
15 TRBV25-1 NA ASSRGIVGSQGTEAF
13 TRBV5-6 NA ASSNPTGPAKEQY
18 TRBV10-3 NA AISERRTSGRGFSTDTQY
13 TRBV7-8 NA ASSLGVTRGNEQF
12 TRBV6-5 NA ASSFQGLNTEAF
11 TRBV18 NA ASSPGSNQPQH
13 TRBV7-2 NA ASSLVTSGGASQY
14 TRBV12-5 NA ASGLLEGGSDQPQH
10 TRBV29-1 NA SVGEGSYEQY
12 TRBV7-9 NA ASSLTRTDNEQF
12 TRBV7-2 once ASSRSTVYNEQF
13 TRBV5-1 NA ASSLDRVETDTQY
12 TRBV7-9 NA ASSGRDSNQPQH
11 TRBV18 once ASSPLGASPLH
11 TRBV6-1 NA ASCENMNTEAF
13 TRBV30 NA AWSKGTASNYGYT
12 TRBV4-1 NA ASSQDSAIDEQY
13 TRBV5-1 NA ASSMGRGYNSPLH
13 TRBV7-9 NA ASSYQTSGNNEQF
11 TRBV9 NA ASERGFGNTIY
12 TRBV9 NA ASRQGIEAGELF
11 TRBV5-4 NA ASTRTGSYEQY
12 TRBV29-1 NA SVVRVETNTEAF
13 TRBV5-1 NA ASSGGAGALYGYT
16 TRBV19 NA ASSIWGKGDPGGNEQF
13 TRBV15 NA ATSRDTGGGEKLF
9 TRBV20-1 NA SALSGNTIY
13 TRBV6-5 NA ASSPNRDRAPAAF
13 TRBV9 NA ASSVSDGTVGGYT
14 TRBV7-3 NA ASSLGVAGGYNEQF
12 TRBV27 NA ASSFSQGSYEQY
13 TRBV3-1/TRBV3-2 NA ASSQPGILNYGYT
14 TRBV30 NA AWSNYPGQVNYGYT
12 TRBV6-2/TRBV6-3 NA ASSQLAGQETQY
15 TRBV5-1 NA ASSPWGRQDPNSPLH
13 TRBV5-4 NA ASSEQGAGGTEAF
12 TRBV27 NA ASREIYAGNTIY
12 TRBV2 NA ASSVTDLGQPQH
14 TRBV5-1 NA ASSFRTSSYNSPLH
14 TRBV5-1 NA ASSLGAGTLNTEAF
12 TRBV18 NA ASSPSRDRVVQF
17 TRBV7-8 NA ASSERGLAGAEDTGELF
13 TRBV18 NA ASSPPGQGYSEQF
12 TRBV2 few ASSRDLVYYEQY
13 TRBV9 NA ASSVNHWPDNEQF
12 TRBV5-8 NA ASSPTGVGEKLF
11 TRBV15 NA ATSYSYNSPLH
12 TRBV6-1 NA ASSEDRGGYGYT
13 TRBV15 NA ATSAPGLPTDTQY
13 TRBV28 NA ASRTRDRGSNGYT
13 TRBV5-1 NA ASSSHRGLNTEAF
11 TRBV4-1 NA ASSPSGLNEAF